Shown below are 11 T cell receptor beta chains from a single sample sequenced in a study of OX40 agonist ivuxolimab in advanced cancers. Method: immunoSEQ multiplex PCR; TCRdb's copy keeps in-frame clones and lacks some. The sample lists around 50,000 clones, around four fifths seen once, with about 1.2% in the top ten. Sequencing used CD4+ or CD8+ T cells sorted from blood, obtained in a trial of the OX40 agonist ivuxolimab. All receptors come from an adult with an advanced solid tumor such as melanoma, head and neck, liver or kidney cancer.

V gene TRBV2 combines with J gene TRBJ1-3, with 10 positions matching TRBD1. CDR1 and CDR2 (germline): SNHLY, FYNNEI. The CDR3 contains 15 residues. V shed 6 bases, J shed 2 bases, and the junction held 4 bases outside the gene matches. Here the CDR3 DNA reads TGTGCCAGCAGGGCCGGACAGGGGGCTGGAAACACCATATATTTT. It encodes CASRAGQGAGNTIYF.

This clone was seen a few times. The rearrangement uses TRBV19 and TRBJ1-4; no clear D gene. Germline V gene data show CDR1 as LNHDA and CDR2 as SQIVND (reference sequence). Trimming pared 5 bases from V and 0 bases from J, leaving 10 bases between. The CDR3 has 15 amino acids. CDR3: CASSLTATTNEKLFF. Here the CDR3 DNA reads TGTGCCAGTAGTCTAACAGCCACAACTAATGAAAAACTGTTTTTT.

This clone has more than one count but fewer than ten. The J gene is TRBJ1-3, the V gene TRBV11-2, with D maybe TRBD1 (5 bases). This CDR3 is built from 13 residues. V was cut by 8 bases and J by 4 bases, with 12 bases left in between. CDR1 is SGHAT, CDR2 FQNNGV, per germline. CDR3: CASARAGGNTIYF. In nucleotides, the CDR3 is TGTGCCAGCGCCAGGGCAGGAGGAAACACCATATATTTT.

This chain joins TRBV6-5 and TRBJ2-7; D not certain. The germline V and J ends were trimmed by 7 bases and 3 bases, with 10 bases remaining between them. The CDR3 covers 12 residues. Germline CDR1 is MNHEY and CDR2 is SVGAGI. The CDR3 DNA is TGTGCCAGCACGGCTTCCCACTACGAGCAGTACTTC. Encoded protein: CASTASHYEQYF.

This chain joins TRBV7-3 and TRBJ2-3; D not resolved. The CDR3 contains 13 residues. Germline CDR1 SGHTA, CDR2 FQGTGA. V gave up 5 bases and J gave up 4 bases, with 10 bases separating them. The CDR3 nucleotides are TGTGCCAGCAGCCCCAGTCGGGCAGATACGCAGTATTTT. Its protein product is CASSPSRADTQYF. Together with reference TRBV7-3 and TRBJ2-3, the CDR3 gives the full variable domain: GAGVSQTPSNKVTEKGKYVELRCDPISGHTALYWYRQSLGQGPEFLIYFQGTGAADDSGLPNDRFFAVRPEGSVSTLKIQRTERGDSAVYLCASSPSRADTQYFGPGTRLTVL.

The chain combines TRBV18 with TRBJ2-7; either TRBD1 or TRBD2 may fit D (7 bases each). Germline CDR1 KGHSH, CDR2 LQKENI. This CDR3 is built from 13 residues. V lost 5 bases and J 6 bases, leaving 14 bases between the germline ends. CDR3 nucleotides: TGTGCCAGCTCATTCCAGCGGGACAGCGAGCAGTACTTC. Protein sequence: CASSFQRDSEQYF.

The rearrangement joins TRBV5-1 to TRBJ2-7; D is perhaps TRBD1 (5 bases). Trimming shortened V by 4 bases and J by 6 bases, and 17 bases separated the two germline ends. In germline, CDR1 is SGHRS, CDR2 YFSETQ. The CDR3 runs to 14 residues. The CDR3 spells CASSLQIQVTEQYF. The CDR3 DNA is TGCGCCAGCAGCCTGCAAATACAGGTAACCGAGCAGTACTTC. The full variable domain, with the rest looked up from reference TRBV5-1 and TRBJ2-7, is KAGVTQTPRYLIKTRGQQVTLSCSPISGHRSVSWYQQTPGQGLQFLFEYFSETQRNKGNFPGRFSGRQFSNSRSEMNVSTLELGDSALYLCASSLQIQVTEQYFGPGTRLTVT.

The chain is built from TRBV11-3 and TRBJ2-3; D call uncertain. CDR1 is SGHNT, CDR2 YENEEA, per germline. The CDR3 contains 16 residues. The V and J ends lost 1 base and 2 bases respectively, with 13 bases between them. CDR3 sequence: CASSLGSSTTTDTQYF. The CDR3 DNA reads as TGTGCCAGCAGCTTAGGTTCTAGTACCACCACAGATACGCAGTATTTT.

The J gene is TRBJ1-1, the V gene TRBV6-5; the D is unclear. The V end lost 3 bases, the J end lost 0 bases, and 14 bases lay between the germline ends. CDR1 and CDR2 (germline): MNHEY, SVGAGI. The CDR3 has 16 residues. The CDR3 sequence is CASSYGGSLMNTEAFF. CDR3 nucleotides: TGTGCCAGCAGTTATGGTGGCAGCCTCATGAACACTGAAGCTTTCTTT.

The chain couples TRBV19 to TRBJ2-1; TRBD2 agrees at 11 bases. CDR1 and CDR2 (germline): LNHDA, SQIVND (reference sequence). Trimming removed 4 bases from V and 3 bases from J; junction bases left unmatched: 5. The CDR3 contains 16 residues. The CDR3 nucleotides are TGTGCCAGTAGTACCAAGGGACTAGCGGACTACAATGAGCAGTTCTTC. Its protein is CASSTKGLADYNEQFF.

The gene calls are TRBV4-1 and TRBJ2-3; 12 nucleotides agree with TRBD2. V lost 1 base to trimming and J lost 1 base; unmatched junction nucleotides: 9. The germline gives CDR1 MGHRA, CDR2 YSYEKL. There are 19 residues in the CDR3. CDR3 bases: TGCGCCAGCAGCCAAGCCGCTAGCGGGAGGGGAGTCGGCACAGATACGCAGTATTTT. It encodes CASSQAASGRGVGTDTQYF.